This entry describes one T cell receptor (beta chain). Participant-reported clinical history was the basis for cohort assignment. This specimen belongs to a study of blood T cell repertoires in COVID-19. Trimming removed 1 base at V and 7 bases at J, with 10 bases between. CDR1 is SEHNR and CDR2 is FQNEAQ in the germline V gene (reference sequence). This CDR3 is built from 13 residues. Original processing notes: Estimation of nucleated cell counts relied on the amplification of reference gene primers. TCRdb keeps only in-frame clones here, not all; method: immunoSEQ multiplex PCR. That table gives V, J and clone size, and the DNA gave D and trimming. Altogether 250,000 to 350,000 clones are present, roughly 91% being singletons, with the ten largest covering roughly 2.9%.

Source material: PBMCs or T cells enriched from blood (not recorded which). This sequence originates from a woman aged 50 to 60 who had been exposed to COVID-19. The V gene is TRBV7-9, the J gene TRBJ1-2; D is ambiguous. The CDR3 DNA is TGTGCCAGCAGCTTAGGTGGAGGCCTTGGCTACACCTTC. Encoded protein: CASSLGGGLGYTF.